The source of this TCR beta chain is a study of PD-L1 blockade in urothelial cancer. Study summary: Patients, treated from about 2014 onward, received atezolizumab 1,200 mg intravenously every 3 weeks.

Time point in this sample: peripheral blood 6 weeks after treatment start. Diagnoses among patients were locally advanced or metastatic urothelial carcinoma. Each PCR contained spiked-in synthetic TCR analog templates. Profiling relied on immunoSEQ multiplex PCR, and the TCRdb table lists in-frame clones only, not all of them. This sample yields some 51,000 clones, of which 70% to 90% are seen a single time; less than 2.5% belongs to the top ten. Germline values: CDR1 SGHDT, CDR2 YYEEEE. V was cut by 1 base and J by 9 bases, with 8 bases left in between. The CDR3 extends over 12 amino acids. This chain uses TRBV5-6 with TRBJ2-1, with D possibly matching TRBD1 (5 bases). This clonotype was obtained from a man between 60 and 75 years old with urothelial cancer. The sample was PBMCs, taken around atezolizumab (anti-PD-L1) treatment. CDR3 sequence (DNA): TGTGCCAGCAGCTTGAGGGGTGGTGAGCAGTTCTTC. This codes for CASSLRGGEQFF.